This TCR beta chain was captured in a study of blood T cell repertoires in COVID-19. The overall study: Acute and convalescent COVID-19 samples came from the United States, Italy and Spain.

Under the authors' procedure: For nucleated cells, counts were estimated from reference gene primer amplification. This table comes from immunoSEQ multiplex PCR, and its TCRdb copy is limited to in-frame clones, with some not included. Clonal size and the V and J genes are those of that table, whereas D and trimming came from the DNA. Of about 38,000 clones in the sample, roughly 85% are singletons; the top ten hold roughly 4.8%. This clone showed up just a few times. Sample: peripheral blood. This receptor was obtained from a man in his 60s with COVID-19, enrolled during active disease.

The CDR3 sequence: CASSGTGGTGELFF. CDR3 nucleotide sequence: TGTGCCAGTAGCGGGACAGGGGGGACCGGGGAGCTGTTTTTT. The chain couples TRBV19 to TRBJ2-2; 11 nucleotides align to TRBD1. The CDR3 is 14 amino acids. Unmatched junction bases numbered 2, after V lost 6 bases and J lost 5 bases. Germline CDR1 reads LNHDA; CDR2 reads SQIVND (reference sequence). The variable domain in full, completed from reference TRBV19 and TRBJ2-2, reads DGGITQSPKYLFRKEGQNVTLSCEQNLNHDAMYWYRQDPGQGLRLIYYSQIVNDFQKGDIAEGYSVSREKKESFPLTVTSAQKNPTAFYLCASSGTGGTGELFFGEGSRLTVL.